The present T cell receptor (beta chain) was sequenced within a study of T-cell memory formation after mild COVID-19. Study summary: In these data, TCR clusters were largely donor specific.

There are a few counts of this clonotype. The germline V gene has CDR1 MNHNS and CDR2 SASEGT. The CDR3 runs 15 residues. After removal of 1 base from V and 5 bases from J, the junction contained 5 bases not matched to a gene. Using its own MiXCR run on the 5' RACE reads, TCRdb lists one record per CDR3 protein. The profile covers 92,000 or so distinct CDR3 sequences, with about 13% appearing a single time and about 26% taken by the ten largest. The receptor was isolated from an adult woman who had mild COVID-19 (a few samples of this study predate the infection). Cell type and time point are not known. Sequencing input: PBMCs or a T cell subset sorted from them (not recorded which). This chain joins TRBV6-1 and TRBJ2-1, with 7 bases matching TRBD2. The CDR3 nucleotides are TGTGCCAGCAGTGAAGTTCCTAGCGGCCACAATGAGCAGTTCTTC. Its translation: CASSEVPSGHNEQFF.